Listed below are T cell receptor beta chains from one sample, sequenced in a study of cytomegalovirus exposure and HLA in healthy donors. Using immunoSEQ multiplex PCR, the repertoire was profiled, and TCRdb retains in-frame clones only, with some absent. Of roughly 160,000 clones listed, 77% are singletons. The sequencing sample was made of PBMCs. These receptors came from a woman aged 30 to 39 in good health and CMV-seronegative. Both conserved end residues are part of each CDR3. The order of the fields is V gene, J gene, clone size, D gene, CDR3 protein, CDR3 DNA. The D gene is left open where the match is weak. Some rows mark clone size as missing; the rest say once, few, many or name a class of expanded clone.

TRBV27	TRBJ2-1	-	TRBD2	CASSFSGRAQYYNEQFF	TGTGCCAGCAGTTTTAGCGGGAGGGCCCAATACTACAATGAGCAGTTCTTC
TRBV13	TRBJ1-1	-	TRBD1	CASSLGDRISEAFF	TGTGCCAGCAGCTTAGGGGACAGGATCTCAGAAGCTTTCTTT
TRBV9	TRBJ2-7	-	-	CASSSGTGYSYEQYF	TGTGCCAGCAGCTCGGGTACGGGGTACTCCTACGAGCAGTACTTC
TRBV4-1	TRBJ2-1	-	TRBD2	CASSQISGLRREQFF	TGCGCCAGCAGCCAGATTAGCGGGCTTCGTCGAGAGCAGTTCTTC
TRBV30	TRBJ1-5	once	-	CARRSGDSNQPQHF	TGTGCCCGGAGATCCGGGGATAGCAATCAGCCCCAGCATTTT
TRBV18	TRBJ2-7	-	-	CASSLRAGTHIAYEQYF	TGTGCCAGCTCCCTCCGGGCCGGGACACATATAGCCTACGAGCAGTACTTC
TRBV6-1	TRBJ1-2	few	TRBD1	CASSEGMGTVYGYTF	TGTGCCAGCAGTGAAGGAATGGGGACAGTCTATGGCTACACCTTC
TRBV7-2	TRBJ1-5	few	TRBD1	CASSLGQGDQPQHF	TGTGCCAGCAGCTTGGGGCAGGGGGATCAGCCCCAGCATTTT
TRBV7-6	TRBJ2-7	-	TRBD1	CASSLTTGGYEQYF	TGTGCCAGCAGCTTAACGACAGGGGGCTACGAGCAGTACTTC
TRBV7-9	TRBJ2-1	-	-	CASSSTSETGLF	TGTGCCAGCAGTTCGACTAGCGAGACAGGGCTCTTC
TRBV7-3	TRBJ1-2	-	-	CASSLRPGGYTF	TGTGCCAGCAGCTTAAGGCCTGGTGGCTACACCTTC
TRBV27	TRBJ2-3	-	TRBD1	CASRDRTLDTQYF	TGTGCCAGCAGGGACAGGACCCTCGATACGCAGTATTTT
TRBV5-8	TRBJ2-7	-	-	CASTLRPRRLYEQYF	TGTGCCAGCACCTTAAGGCCACGCCGACTCTACGAGCAGTACTTC
TRBV2	TRBJ1-6	-	-	CASRESSYNSPLHF	TGTGCCAGCAGGGAGAGCTCCTATAATTCACCCCTCCACTTT
TRBV30	TRBJ2-1	-	TRBD1	CAWSRLFGTGSLNEQFF	TGTGCCTGGAGTCGCCTGTTCGGGACAGGGTCTCTTAATGAGCAGTTCTTC
TRBV2	TRBJ1-2	-	TRBD1	CASIRDRGDYGYTF	TGTGCCAGTATCCGGGACAGGGGAGACTATGGCTACACCTTC